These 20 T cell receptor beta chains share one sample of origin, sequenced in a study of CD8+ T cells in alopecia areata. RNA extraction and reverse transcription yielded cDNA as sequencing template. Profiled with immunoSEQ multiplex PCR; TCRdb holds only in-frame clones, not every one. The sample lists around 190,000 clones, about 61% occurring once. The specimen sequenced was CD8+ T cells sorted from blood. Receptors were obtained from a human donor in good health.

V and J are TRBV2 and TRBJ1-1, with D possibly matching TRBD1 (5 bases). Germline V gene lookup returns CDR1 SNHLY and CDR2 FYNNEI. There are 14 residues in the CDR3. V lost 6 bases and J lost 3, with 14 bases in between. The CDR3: CASSYRDFHTEAFF. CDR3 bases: TGTGCCAGCAGCTACCGGGACTTCCACACTGAAGCTTTCTTT.

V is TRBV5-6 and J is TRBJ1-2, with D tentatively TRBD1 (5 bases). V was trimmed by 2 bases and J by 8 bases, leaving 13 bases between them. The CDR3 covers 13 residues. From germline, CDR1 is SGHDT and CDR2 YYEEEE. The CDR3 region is CASSLSGLGGYTF. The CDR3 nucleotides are TGTGCCAGCAGCTTATCGGGGCTCGGGGGCTACACCTTC. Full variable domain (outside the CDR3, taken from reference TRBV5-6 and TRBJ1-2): DAGVTQSPTHLIKTRGQQVTLRCSPKSGHDTVSWYQQALGQGPQFIFQYYEEEERQRGNFPDRFSGHQFPNYSSELNVNALLLGDSALYLCASSLSGLGGYTFGSGTRLTVV.

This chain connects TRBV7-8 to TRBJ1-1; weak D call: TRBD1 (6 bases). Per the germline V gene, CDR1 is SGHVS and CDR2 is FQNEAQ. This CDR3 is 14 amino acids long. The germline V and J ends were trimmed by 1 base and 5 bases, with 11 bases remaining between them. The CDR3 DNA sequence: TGTGCCAGCAGCTTAGGGGGGGCAGGGACTGAAGCTTTCTTT. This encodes CASSLGGAGTEAFF.

The CDR3 coding sequence is TGCGCCAGCAGCTCCCCCGGGACAGGGGATCCCTACGAGCAGTACTTC. Translating it yields CASSSPGTGDPYEQYF. The chain is built from TRBV4-1 and TRBJ2-7; 10 bases agree with TRBD1. This CDR3 has 16 residues. Trimming cost V 5 bases and J 2 bases; bases outside gene matches: 9. CDR1 MGHRA and CDR2 YSYEKL come from the germline V gene.

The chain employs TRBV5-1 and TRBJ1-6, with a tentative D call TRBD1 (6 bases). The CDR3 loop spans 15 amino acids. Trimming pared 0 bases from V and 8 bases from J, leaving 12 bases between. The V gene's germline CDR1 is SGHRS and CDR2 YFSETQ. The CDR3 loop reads CASSLAEGVDSPLHF. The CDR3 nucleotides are TGCGCCAGCAGCTTGGCCGAGGGGGTGGATTCACCCCTCCACTTT.

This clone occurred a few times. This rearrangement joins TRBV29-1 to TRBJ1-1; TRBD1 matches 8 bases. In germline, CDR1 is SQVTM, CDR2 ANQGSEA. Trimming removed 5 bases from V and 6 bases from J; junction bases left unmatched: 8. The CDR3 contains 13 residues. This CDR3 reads CSVRTGGVPEAFF. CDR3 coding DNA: TGCAGCGTTCGAACAGGGGGTGTACCTGAAGCTTTCTTT.

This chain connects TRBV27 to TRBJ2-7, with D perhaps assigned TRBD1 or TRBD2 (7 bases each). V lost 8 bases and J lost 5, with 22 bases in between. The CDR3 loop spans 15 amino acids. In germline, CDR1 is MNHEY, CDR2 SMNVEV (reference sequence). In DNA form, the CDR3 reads TGTGCCAGCCGGCCAGGGGGGGCCTGGTTAGACGAGCAGTACTTC. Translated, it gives CASRPGGAWLDEQYF.

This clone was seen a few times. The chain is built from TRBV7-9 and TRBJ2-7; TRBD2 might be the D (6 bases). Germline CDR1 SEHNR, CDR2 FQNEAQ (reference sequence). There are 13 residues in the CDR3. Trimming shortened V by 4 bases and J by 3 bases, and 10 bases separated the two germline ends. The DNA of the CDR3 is TGTGCCAGCAGCTCTGAGCGGGTCTACGAGCAGTACTTC. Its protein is CASSSERVYEQYF.

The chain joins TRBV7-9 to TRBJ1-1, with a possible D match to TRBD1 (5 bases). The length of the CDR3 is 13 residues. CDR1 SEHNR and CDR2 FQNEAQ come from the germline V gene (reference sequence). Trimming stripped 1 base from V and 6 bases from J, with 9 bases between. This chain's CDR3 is CASSLVEQAEAFF. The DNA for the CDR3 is TGTGCCAGCAGCTTAGTAGAACAGGCTGAAGCTTTCTTT.

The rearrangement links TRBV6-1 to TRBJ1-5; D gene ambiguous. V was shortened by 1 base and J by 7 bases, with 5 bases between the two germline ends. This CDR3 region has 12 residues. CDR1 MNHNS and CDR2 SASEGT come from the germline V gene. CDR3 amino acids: CASSEDWQPQHF. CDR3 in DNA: TGTGCCAGCAGTGAAGACTGGCAGCCCCAGCATTTT.

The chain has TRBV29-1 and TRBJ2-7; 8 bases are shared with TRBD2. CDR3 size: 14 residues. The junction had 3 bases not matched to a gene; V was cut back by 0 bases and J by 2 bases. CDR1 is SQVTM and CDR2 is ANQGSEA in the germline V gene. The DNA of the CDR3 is TGCAGCGTTGAAGATAGCGGGGAAACCTACGAGCAGTACTTC. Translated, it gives CSVEDSGETYEQYF.

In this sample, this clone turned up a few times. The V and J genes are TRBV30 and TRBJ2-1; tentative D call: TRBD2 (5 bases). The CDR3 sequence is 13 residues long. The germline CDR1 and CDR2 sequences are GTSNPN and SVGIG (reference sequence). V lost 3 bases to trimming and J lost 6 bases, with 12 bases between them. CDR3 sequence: CAWSRGFGNEQFF. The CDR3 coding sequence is TGTGCCTGGAGCCGGGGTTTCGGCAATGAGCAGTTCTTC.

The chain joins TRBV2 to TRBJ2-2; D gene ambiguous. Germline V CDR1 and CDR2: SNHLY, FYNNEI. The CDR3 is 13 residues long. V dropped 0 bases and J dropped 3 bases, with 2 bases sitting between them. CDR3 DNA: TGTGCCAGCAGTGAAGCCTACACCGGGGAGCTGTTTTTT. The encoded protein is CASSEAYTGELFF.

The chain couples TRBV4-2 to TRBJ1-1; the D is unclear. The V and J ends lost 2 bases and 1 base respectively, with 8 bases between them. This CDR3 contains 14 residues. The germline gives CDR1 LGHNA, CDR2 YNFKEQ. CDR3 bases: TGTGCCAGCAGCCAACTACCGGGGAACACTGAAGCTTTCTTT. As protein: CASSQLPGNTEAFF.

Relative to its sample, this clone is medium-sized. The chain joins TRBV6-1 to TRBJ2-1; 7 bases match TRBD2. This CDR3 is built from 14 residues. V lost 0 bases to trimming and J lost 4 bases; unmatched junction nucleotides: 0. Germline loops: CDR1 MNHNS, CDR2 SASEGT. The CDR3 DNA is TGTGCCAGCAGTGAAGCGGGGGGGTACAATGAGCAGTTCTTC. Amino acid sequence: CASSEAGGYNEQFF.

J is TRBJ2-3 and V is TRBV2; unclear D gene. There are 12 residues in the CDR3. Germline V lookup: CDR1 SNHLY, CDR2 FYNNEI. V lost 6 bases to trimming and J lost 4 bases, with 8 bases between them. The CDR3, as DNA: TGTGCCAGCAGATACACTCCAGATACGCAGTATTTT. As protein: CASRYTPDTQYF.

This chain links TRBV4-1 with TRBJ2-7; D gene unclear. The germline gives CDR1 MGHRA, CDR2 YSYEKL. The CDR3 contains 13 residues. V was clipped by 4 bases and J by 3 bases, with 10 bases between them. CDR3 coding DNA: TGCGCCAGCAGCCCCAGCTCGGGCTACGAGCAGTACTTC. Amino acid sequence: CASSPSSGYEQYF.

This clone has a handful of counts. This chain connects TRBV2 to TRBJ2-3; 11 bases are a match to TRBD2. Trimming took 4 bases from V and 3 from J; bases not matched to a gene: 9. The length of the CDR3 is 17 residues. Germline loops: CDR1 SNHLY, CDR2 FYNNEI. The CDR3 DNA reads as TGTGCCAGCAGTGGGCTAGCGGGGGGAGATGAGACAGATACGCAGTATTTT. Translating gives CASSGLAGGDETDTQYF.

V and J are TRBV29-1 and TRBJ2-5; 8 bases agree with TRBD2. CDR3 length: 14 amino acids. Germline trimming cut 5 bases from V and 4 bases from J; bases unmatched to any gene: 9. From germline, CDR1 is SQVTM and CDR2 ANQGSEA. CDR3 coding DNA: TGCAGCGTTCTTAGCGGGACTAGGGTAGAGACCCAGTACTTC. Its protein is CSVLSGTRVETQYF.

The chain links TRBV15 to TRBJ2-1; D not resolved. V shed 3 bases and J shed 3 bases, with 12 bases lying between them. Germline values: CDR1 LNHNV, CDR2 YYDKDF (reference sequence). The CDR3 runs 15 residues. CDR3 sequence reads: CATSRARSIYNEQFF. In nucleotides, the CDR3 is TGTGCCACCAGCAGGGCCCGATCGATCTACAATGAGCAGTTCTTC.